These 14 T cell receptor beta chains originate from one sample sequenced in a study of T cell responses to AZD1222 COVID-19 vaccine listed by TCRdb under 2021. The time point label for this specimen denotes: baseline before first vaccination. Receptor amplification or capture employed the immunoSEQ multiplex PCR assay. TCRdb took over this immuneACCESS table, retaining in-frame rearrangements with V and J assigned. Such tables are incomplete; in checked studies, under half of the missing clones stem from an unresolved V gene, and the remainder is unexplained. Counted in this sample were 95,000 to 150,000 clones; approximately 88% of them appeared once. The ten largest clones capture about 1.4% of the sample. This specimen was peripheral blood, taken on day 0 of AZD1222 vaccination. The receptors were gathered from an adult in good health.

CDR3 region: CASSRWSAGTGETQYF. For the CDR3, the DNA is TGTGCCAGCAGCCGGTGGTCGGCGGGCACGGGGGAGACCCAGTACTTC. This rearrangement joins TRBV7-2 to TRBJ2-5; D is possibly TRBD2 (5 bases). V was clipped by 5 bases and J by 5 bases, with 21 bases between them. CDR3 length: 16 residues. Germline CDR1 is SGHTA and CDR2 is FQGNSA.

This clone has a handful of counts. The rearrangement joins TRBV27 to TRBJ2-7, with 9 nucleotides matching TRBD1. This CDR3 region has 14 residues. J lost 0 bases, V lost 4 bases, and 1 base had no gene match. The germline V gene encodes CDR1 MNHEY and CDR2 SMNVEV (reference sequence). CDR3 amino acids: CASSWTGDSYEQYF. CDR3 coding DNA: TGTGCCAGCAGTTGGACAGGGGACTCCTACGAGCAGTACTTC.

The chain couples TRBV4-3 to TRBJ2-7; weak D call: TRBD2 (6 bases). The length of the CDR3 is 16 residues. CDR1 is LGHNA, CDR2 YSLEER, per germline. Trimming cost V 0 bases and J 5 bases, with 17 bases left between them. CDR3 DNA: TGCGCCAGCAGCCAAGATCGGGGCGGGATTAGGAACGAGCAGTACTTC. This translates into CASSQDRGGIRNEQYF.

CDR3 DNA sequence: TGTGCCAGCAGCCAGACAGGGTACAACGAGCAGTACTTC. Translation gives CASSQTGYNEQYF. The V call is TRBV14, the J call TRBJ2-7; TRBD1 matches 7 bases. This CDR3 comprises 13 residues. V trimming: 3 bases; J trimming: 5 bases; junction bases outside the gene matches: 4. From germline, CDR1 is SGHDN and CDR2 FVKESK. The variable domain in full, completed from reference TRBV14 and TRBJ2-7, reads EAGVTQFPSHSVIEKGQTVTLRCDPISGHDNLYWYRRVMGKEIKFLLHFVKESKQDESGMPNNRFLAERTGGTYSTLKVQPAELEDSGVYFCASSQTGYNEQYFGPGTRLTVT.

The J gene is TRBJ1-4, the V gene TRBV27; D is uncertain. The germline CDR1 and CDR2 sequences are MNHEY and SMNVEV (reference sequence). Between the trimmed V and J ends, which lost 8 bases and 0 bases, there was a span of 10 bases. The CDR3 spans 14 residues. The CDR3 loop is CASAGAATNEKLFF. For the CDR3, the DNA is TGTGCCAGCGCGGGCGCCGCAACTAATGAAAAACTGTTTTTT.

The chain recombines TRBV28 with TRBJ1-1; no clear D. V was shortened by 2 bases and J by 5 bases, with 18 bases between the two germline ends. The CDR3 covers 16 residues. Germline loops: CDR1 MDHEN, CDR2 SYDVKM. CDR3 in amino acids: CASSLMPGRMGTEAFF. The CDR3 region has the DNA TGTGCCAGCAGTTTAATGCCGGGGAGGATGGGTACTGAAGCTTTCTTT.

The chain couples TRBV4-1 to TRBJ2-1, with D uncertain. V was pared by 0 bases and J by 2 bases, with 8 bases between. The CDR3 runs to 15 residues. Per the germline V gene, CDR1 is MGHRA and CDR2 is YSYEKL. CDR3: CASSQEIRTYNEQFF. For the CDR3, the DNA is TGCGCCAGCAGCCAAGAAATTCGGACCTACAATGAGCAGTTCTTC.

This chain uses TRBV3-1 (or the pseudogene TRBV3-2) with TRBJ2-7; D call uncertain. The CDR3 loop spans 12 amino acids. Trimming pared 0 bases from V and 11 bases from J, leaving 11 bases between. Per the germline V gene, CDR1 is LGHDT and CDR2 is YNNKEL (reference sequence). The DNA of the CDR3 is TGTGCCAGCAGCCAAGAATCGACGTTTAAGTACTTC. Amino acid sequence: CASSQESTFKYF.

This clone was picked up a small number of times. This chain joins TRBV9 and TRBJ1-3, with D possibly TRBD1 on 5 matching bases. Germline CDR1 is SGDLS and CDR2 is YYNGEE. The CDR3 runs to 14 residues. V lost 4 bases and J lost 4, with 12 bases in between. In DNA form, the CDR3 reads TGTGCCAGCAGCTCAGGGACGTCGGGAAACACCATATATTTT. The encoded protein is CASSSGTSGNTIYF.

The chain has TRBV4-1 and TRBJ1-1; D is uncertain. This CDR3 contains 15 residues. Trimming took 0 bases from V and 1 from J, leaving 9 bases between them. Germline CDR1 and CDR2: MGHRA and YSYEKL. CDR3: CASSQDIRPNTEAFF. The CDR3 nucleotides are TGCGCCAGCAGCCAAGATATCCGCCCGAACACTGAAGCTTTCTTT.

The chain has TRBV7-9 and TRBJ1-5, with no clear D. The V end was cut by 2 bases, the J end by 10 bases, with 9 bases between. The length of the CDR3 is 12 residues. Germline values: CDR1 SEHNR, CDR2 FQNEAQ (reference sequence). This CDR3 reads CASSLSGNPQHF. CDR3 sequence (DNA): TGTGCCAGCAGCTTATCCGGGAATCCCCAGCATTTT. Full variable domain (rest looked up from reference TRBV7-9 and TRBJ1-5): DTGVSQNPRHKITKRGQNVTFRCDPISEHNRLYWYRQTLGQGPEFLTYFQNEAQLEKSRLLSDRFSAERPKGSFSTLEIQRTEQGDSAMYLCASSLSGNPQHFGDGTRLSIL.

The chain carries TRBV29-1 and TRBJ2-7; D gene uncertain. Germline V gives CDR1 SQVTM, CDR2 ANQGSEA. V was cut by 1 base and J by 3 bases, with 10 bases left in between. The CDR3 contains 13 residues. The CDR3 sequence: CSVEGPGDYEQYF. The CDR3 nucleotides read TGCAGCGTTGAAGGGCCGGGCGACTACGAGCAGTACTTC.

CDR3 in DNA: TGTGCCAGCCACCAGCCCCCCAACCACTATGGCTACACCTTC. Encoded protein: CASHQPPNHYGYTF. The V call is TRBV19, the J call TRBJ1-2; D call uncertain. The CDR3 has 14 amino acids. Trimming pared 9 bases from V and 3 bases from J, leaving 17 bases between. Germline lookup yields CDR1 LNHDA and CDR2 SQIVND (reference sequence).

The chain's CDR3 is CATSDSDRGRAQHF. CDR3 DNA: TGTGCCACCAGTGACTCCGACAGGGGGCGGGCCCAGCATTTT. V gene TRBV24-1 combines with J gene TRBJ1-5, with 10 bases aligning to TRBD1. J was trimmed by 11 bases and V by 4 bases; bases with no gene match: 7. Germline V gene data show CDR1 as KGHDR and CDR2 as SFDVKD. The length of the CDR3 is 14 residues.